This entry lists 7 T cell receptor beta chains sequenced from one sample in a study of cytomegalovirus exposure and HLA in healthy donors. Both 60 Vbeta primers and 13 Jbeta primers went into the PCR. Sequencing used immunoSEQ multiplex PCR; TCRdb keeps in-frame clones, though not all of them. Among 150,000 to 200,000 clones, approximately 88% were seen once, and the ten largest hold roughly 2.6%. Sequencing was done on a sample of PBMCs. Receptor source: a woman aged 45-60 years in good health and CMV-seropositive.

The chain recombines TRBV28 with TRBJ1-2; 9 nucleotides align to TRBD1. V lost 6 bases, J lost 3 bases, and 20 bases stayed unmatched. The CDR3 is 19 amino acids. Germline CDR1 MDHEN, CDR2 SYDVKM. Here the CDR3 reads CASRARGAGGGQGYYGYTF. As DNA, the CDR3 is TGTGCCAGCAGGGCCCGGGGGGCGGGCGGAGGACAGGGGTACTATGGCTACACCTTC.

The chain uses TRBV7-9 and TRBJ2-1; 11 bases align to TRBD2. J gave up 6 bases and V 0 bases, and 13 bases lay outside the gene matches. The CDR3 has 19 amino acids. Germline CDR1 is SEHNR and CDR2 is FQNEAQ (reference sequence). The CDR3 spells CASSLAEGLAGGLGNEQFF. CDR3 DNA: TGTGCCAGCAGCTTAGCAGAAGGTCTAGCGGGGGGTCTAGGCAATGAGCAGTTCTTC.

V is TRBV2 and J is TRBJ2-2; 9 bases fit TRBD1. This CDR3 region has 17 residues. Germline V gene data show CDR1 as SNHLY and CDR2 as FYNNEI. V gave up 2 bases and J gave up 1 base; unmatched junction bases: 5. CDR3 sequence reads: CASSESGGQGNTGELFF. The CDR3 DNA reads TGTGCCAGCAGTGAATCGGGGGGACAGGGGAACACCGGGGAGCTGTTTTTT.

The chain links TRBV7-6 to TRBJ1-3, with D tentatively TRBD1 (5 bases). CDR1 is SGHVS and CDR2 is FNYEAQ in the germline V gene. This CDR3 has 14 amino acids. V lost 5 bases and J lost 3, with 11 bases in between. CDR3 nucleotide sequence: TGTGCCAGCAGCAACCCGGGGGGTGGAAACACCATATATTTT. This encodes CASSNPGGGNTIYF. The whole variable domain, remainder taken from reference TRBV7-6 and TRBJ1-3, is GAGVSQSPRYKVTKRGQDVALRCDPISGHVSLYWYRQALGQGPEFLTYFNYEAQQDKSGLPNDRFSAERPEGSISTLTIQRTEQRDSAMYRCASSNPGGGNTIYFGEGSWLTVV.

The chain recombines TRBV5-1 with TRBJ2-1; D perhaps matches TRBD2 (7 bases). The ends were cut back, 2 bases at V and 8 bases at J, with 11 bases in the middle. The CDR3 loop spans 13 amino acids. Germline V gene sequence: CDR1 SGHRS, CDR2 YFSETQ. The CDR3 loop is CASSFGGRDEQFF. CDR3 coding DNA: TGCGCCAGCAGCTTCGGGGGGCGGGATGAGCAGTTCTTC.

The chain links TRBV11-3 to TRBJ2-1, with D perhaps matching TRBD1 (6 bases). The CDR3 covers 13 residues. V lost 3 bases and J lost 7, with 10 bases in between. From germline, CDR1 is SGHNT and CDR2 YENEEA. CDR3: CASSFRQGNEQFF. For the CDR3, the DNA is TGTGCCAGCAGCTTCAGGCAGGGGAATGAGCAGTTCTTC.

In nucleotides, the CDR3 is TGTGCCAGCAGCCAAGAAGCCCCCTCTCGGGAAAAACTGTTTTTT. Its translation: CASSQEAPSREKLFF. The chain has TRBV5-4 and TRBJ1-4; D gene ambiguous. There are 15 residues in the CDR3. The V end lost 4 bases, the J end lost 8 bases, and 18 bases lay between the germline ends. Germline V lookup: CDR1 SGHNT, CDR2 YYREEE (reference sequence).